These 21 T cell receptor beta chains were sequenced from one sample in a study of graft-versus-host responses after intestinal transplantation. No antigens are known for them. Repertoires were generated with immunoSEQ multiplex PCR, while TCRdb's copy carries only in-frame clones and drops some. The table shows tens of thousands of clones, with approximately 94% occurring only once. Sequences were derived from unstimulated CD8+ T cells sorted from spleen or lymph node cells, sampled before intestinal transplant. These receptors originate from a human donor who received an intestinal transplant.

The rearrangement links TRBV7-2 to TRBJ2-3; D is unclear. CDR1 SGHTA and CDR2 FQGNSA come from the germline V gene. The CDR3 has 14 amino acids. Trimming took off 1 base at V and 5 bases at J, with 10 bases between the two ends. In DNA form, the CDR3 reads TGTGCCAGCAGCTTAGAGCAGCGTGAAGATACGCAGTATTTT. It is translated as CASSLEQREDTQYF.

The rearrangement joins TRBV15 to TRBJ2-7, with 8 bases matching TRBD1. The CDR3 length is 16 residues. Germline CDR1 is LNHNV and CDR2 is YYDKDF (reference sequence). V lost 6 bases and J lost 2; bases outside the gene matches: 12. The chain's CDR3 is CATSRTGQIGAYEQYF. The CDR3 coding sequence is TGTGCCACCAGTCGGACAGGGCAGATAGGAGCCTACGAGCAGTACTTC.

This chain uses TRBV6-5 with TRBJ1-1; the match to TRBD1 covers 11 bases. Unmatched junction bases numbered 0, after V lost 2 bases and J lost 4 bases. The CDR3 contains 14 residues. The V gene's germline CDR1 is MNHEY and CDR2 SVGAGI. The CDR3 DNA is TGTGCCAGCAGTTACGGGACAGGGGGCACTGAAGCTTTCTTT. It codes for CASSYGTGGTEAFF.

J is TRBJ2-7 and V is TRBV9, with TRBD1 as a possible D gene (6 bases). Trimming removed 3 bases at V and 5 bases at J, with 12 bases between. This CDR3 has 13 residues. Germline CDR1 reads SGDLS; CDR2 reads YYNGEE. CDR3 amino acids: CASSERTGNEQYF. DNA of the CDR3: TGTGCCAGCAGCGAAAGAACAGGGAACGAGCAGTACTTC.

The chain has TRBV7-6 and TRBJ2-7; D is perhaps TRBD1 (5 bases). The CDR3 length is 14 residues. Germline CDR1 and CDR2: SGHVS and FNYEAQ. The ends were cut back, 1 base at V and 3 bases at J, with 10 bases in the middle. CDR3 region: CASSLEGRDYEQYF. In DNA form, the CDR3 reads TGTGCCAGCAGCTTAGAGGGCAGGGACTACGAGCAGTACTTC.

The chain has TRBV27 and TRBJ1-1, with D possibly being TRBD1 (5 bases). Germline V gene sequence: CDR1 MNHEY, CDR2 SMNVEV (reference sequence). Trimming left V 3 bases short and J 7 bases short, with 21 bases between. The length of the CDR3 is 16 residues. Here the CDR3 reads CASSFNRGGAANEAFF. The CDR3 DNA reads as TGTGCCAGCAGTTTCAATAGAGGAGGGGCAGCCAATGAAGCTTTCTTT.

The gene calls are TRBV2 and TRBJ2-7; 10 bases line up with TRBD2. The CDR3 spans 13 residues. V was clipped by 7 bases and J by 4 bases; unmatched bases: 4. In germline, CDR1 is SNHLY, CDR2 FYNNEI. CDR3 amino acids: CASITSGEYEQYF. CDR3 nucleotide sequence: TGTGCCAGCATAACTAGCGGGGAATACGAGCAGTACTTC. Looking up the rest from reference TRBV2 and TRBJ2-7 gives the full variable domain: EPEVTQTPSHQVTQMGQEVILRCVPISNHLYFYWYRQILGQKVEFLVSFYNNEISEKSEIFDDQFSVERPDGSNFTLKIRSTKLEDSAMYFCASITSGEYEQYFGPGTRLTVT.

This chain connects TRBV10-3 to TRBJ1-2; tentatively, D is TRBD1 (5 bases). The CDR3 spans 17 residues. Germline values: CDR1 ENHRY, CDR2 SYGVKD. Trimming took off 4 bases at V and 0 bases at J, with 18 bases between the two ends. CDR3 amino acids: CAISGQYPYSANYGYTF. Here the CDR3 DNA reads TGTGCCATCAGTGGACAGTACCCCTATTCGGCTAACTATGGCTACACCTTC.

The genes are TRBV6-1 and TRBJ1-4, with D perhaps matching TRBD1 (5 bases). V was clipped by 10 bases and J by 3 bases, with 18 bases between them. The germline CDR1 and CDR2 sequences are MNHNS and SASEGT. This CDR3 has 15 residues. The CDR3 region is CAIGNWGNSNEKLFF. Here the CDR3 DNA reads TGTGCCATCGGAAATTGGGGCAACTCTAATGAAAAACTGTTTTTT.

This clone has a single count. This chain joins TRBV30 and TRBJ2-1, with D possibly matching TRBD2 (6 bases). Trimming cost V 3 bases and J 0 bases, with 21 bases left between them. Germline CDR1 and CDR2: GTSNPN and SVGIG (reference sequence). CDR3 length: 18 amino acids. The CDR3 DNA is TGTGCCTGGAGCACCTTGTACGGTGGAGGGAGCTCCTACAATGAGCAGTTCTTC. Translated: CAWSTLYGGGSSYNEQFF.

The chain carries TRBV7-9 and TRBJ2-7, with 7 bases lining up with TRBD1. V was pared by 5 bases and J by 6 bases, with 1 base of the junction left unmatched. This CDR3 comprises 11 residues. Germline values: CDR1 SEHNR, CDR2 FQNEAQ (reference sequence). The CDR3: CASSPGGEQYF. The CDR3 coding sequence is TGTGCCAGCAGCCCAGGGGGCGAGCAGTACTTC.

This clone was detected a few times. The V and J genes are TRBV11-3 and TRBJ1-1; possibly TRBD1 for D (5 bases). Germline lookup yields CDR1 SGHNT and CDR2 YENEEA. The CDR3 sequence is 15 residues long. V was trimmed by 1 base and J by 3 bases, leaving 12 bases between them. The CDR3 nucleotides read TGTGCCAGCAGCTTAGTAAGCGGGGGATACACTGAAGCTTTCTTT. Translated, it gives CASSLVSGGYTEAFF.

The chain uses TRBV9 and TRBJ2-7; 7 bases line up with TRBD1. The germline V gene has CDR1 SGDLS and CDR2 YYNGEE. The CDR3 sequence is 16 residues long. The V and J ends lost 0 bases and 3 bases, in that order; junction bases with no gene match: 9. The CDR3: CASSVGAGTALYEQYF. Here the CDR3 DNA reads TGTGCCAGCAGCGTAGGGGCTGGGACAGCACTCTACGAGCAGTACTTC.

This chain joins TRBV27 and TRBJ1-2; 12 positions agree with TRBD1. Per germline, CDR1 MNHEY and CDR2 SMNVEV (reference sequence). The CDR3 is 17 residues long. V lost 3 bases to trimming and J lost 8 bases; unmatched junction nucleotides: 13. The CDR3 DNA reads as TGTGCCAGCAGTTTTTCCCCTCCGGGACAGGGGGCAGGGGGCTACACCTTC. Translation gives CASSFSPPGQGAGGYTF.

The chain joins TRBV4-3 to TRBJ1-2, with D possibly TRBD1 on 6 matching bases. This CDR3 is built from 16 residues. V was pared by 0 bases and J by 0 bases, with 11 bases between. CDR1 and CDR2 from the germline V gene are LGHNA and YSLEER. DNA of the CDR3: TGCGCCAGCAGCCAAGACCCGGACAGCGCTAACTATGGCTACACCTTC. Translation: CASSQDPDSANYGYTF.

The V call is TRBV19, the J call TRBJ2-3; 10 positions match TRBD2. The CDR3 length is 14 residues. V lost 5 bases to trimming and J lost 8 bases; unmatched junction nucleotides: 7. Germline CDR1 and CDR2: LNHDA and SQIVND (reference sequence). This chain's CDR3 is CASSALAGVATQYF. The CDR3 region has the DNA TGTGCCAGTAGTGCTCTAGCGGGGGTAGCTACGCAGTATTTT. Drawing the rest from reference TRBV19 and TRBJ2-3, the complete variable domain is DGGITQSPKYLFRKEGQNVTLSCEQNLNHDAMYWYRQDPGQGLRLIYYSQIVNDFQKGDIAEGYSVSREKKESFPLTVTSAQKNPTAFYLCASSALAGVATQYFGPGTRLTVL.

This clone is a singleton in its sample. The genes are TRBV6-5 and TRBJ2-7; 8 positions agree with TRBD2. The ends lost 5 bases at V and 5 bases at J; junction bases unmatched: 5. In germline, CDR1 is MNHEY, CDR2 SVGAGI. The CDR3 has 13 residues. CDR3 in amino acids: CASSPRGGNEQYF. In DNA, the CDR3 is TGTGCCAGCAGTCCCCGGGGGGGCAACGAGCAGTACTTC.

The chain has TRBV5-6 and TRBJ2-3; 8 positions match TRBD1. The CDR3 sequence is 15 residues long. Germline CDR1 SGHDT, CDR2 YYEEEE. The J segment lost 2 bases and the V segment lost 4 bases, leaving 6 bases of the junction unmatched. CDR3 loop: CASSLDRAFTDTQYF. The CDR3, as DNA: TGTGCCAGCAGCCTGGACAGGGCTTTCACAGATACGCAGTATTTT.

CDR3 DNA: TGCGCCAGCAGCATAGCAGTAGGGGAACAGTACGAGCAGTACTTC. It is translated as CASSIAVGEQYEQYF. V usage is TRBV4-3 and J usage is TRBJ2-7; D perhaps matches TRBD1 (5 bases). The length of the CDR3 is 15 residues. Germline assignment: CDR1 LGHNA and CDR2 YSLEER. V was clipped by 5 bases and J by 4 bases, with 18 bases between them.

This chain connects TRBV25-1 to TRBJ1-1; 7 bases are shared with TRBD1. The V and J ends lost 5 bases and 1 base, in that order; junction bases with no gene match: 4. The CDR3 consists of 14 residues. Germline values: CDR1 MGHDK, CDR2 SYGVNS. The chain's CDR3 is CASSYQGENTEAFF. DNA of the CDR3: TGTGCCAGCAGTTATCAGGGGGAGAACACTGAAGCTTTCTTT.

Remarks on this clone: Other DNA sequences in this sample translate to the same CDR3. The DNA for the CDR3 is TGCGCCAGCAGCCATTCCGGGACAGGGGAATACGAGCAGTACTTC. It is translated as CASSHSGTGEYEQYF. This chain links TRBV4-3 with TRBJ2-7; 10 positions match TRBD1. CDR1 is LGHNA, CDR2 YSLEER, per germline. Unmatched junction bases numbered 6, after V lost 3 bases and J lost 4 bases. This CDR3 comprises 15 residues.